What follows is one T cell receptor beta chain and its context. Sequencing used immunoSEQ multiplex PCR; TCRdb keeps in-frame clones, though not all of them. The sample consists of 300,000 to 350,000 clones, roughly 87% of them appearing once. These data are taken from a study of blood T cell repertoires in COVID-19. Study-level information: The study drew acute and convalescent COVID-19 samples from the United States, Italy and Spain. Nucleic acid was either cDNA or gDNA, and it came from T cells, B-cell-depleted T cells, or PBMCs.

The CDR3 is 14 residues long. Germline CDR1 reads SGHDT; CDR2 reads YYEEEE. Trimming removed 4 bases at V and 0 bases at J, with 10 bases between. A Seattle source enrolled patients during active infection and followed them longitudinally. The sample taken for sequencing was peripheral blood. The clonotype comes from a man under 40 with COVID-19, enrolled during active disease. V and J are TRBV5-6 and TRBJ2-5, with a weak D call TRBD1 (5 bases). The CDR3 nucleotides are TGTGCCAGCAGCCAGACAGTCTACCAAGAGACCCAGTACTTC. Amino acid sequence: CASSQTVYQETQYF.